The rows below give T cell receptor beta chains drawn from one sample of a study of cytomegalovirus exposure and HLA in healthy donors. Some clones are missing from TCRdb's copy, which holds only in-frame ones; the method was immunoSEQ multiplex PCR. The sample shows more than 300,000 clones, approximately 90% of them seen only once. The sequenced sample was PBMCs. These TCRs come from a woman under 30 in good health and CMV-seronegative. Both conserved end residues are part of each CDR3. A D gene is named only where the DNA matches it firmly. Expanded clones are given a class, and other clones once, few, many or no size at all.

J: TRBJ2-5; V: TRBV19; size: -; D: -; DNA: TGTGCCAGTAGTATAGCTCCTAGGGGGCAAGAGACCCAGTACTTC; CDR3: CASSIAPRGQETQYF
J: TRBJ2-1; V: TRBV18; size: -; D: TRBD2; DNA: TGTGCCAGCTCACCAGGACTAGCGGACAATGAGCAGTTCTTC; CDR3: CASSPGLADNEQFF
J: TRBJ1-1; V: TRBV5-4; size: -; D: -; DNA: TGTGCCAGCAGCGCGGCTTACACTGAAGCTTTCTTT; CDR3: CASSAAYTEAFF
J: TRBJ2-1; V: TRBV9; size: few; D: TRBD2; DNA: TGTGCCAGCAGCGTATGGCGGGAGGGGCGGGAGCAGTTCTTC; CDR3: CASSVWREGREQFF
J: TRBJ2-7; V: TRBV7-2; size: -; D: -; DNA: TGTGCCAGCAGCCTAGGGGCAGGGCGGAACTACGAGCAGTACTTC; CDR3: CASSLGAGRNYEQYF
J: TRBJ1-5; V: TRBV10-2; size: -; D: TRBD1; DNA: TGCGCCAGCACCAGGGACAGGGTTCAGCCCCAGCATTTT; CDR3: CASTRDRVQPQHF
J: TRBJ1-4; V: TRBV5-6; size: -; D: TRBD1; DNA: TGTGCCAGCAGCACGGTGACAGGGACTAATGAAAAACTGTTTTTT; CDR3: CASSTVTGTNEKLFF
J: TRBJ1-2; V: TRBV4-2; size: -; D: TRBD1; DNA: TGTGCCAGCAGCCAAGTTGGACAGGACTATGGCTACACCTTC; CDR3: CASSQVGQDYGYTF
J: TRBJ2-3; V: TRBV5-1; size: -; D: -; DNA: TGCGCCAGTACGACAGGCCAGGGCACAGATACGCAGTATTTT; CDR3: CASTTGQGTDTQYF
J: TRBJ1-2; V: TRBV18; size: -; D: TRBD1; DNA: TGTGCCAGCTCACCAGGGACAGGGGTTGACTATGGCTACACCTTC; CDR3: CASSPGTGVDYGYTF
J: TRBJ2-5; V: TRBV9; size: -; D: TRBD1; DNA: TGTGCCAGCAGCGGAACAGGGGTCTTAGAGACCCAGTACTTC; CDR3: CASSGTGVLETQYF
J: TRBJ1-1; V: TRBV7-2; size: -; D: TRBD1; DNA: TGTGCCAGCAAGGGCCTTGGGGGACAGTCGAACACTGAAGCTTTCTTT; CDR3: CASKGLGGQSNTEAFF
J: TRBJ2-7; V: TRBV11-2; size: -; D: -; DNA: TGTGCCAGCAGCTTAGCGGGGGCCTACGAGCAGTACTTC; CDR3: CASSLAGAYEQYF
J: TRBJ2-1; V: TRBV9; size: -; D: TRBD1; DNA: TGTGCCAGCAGCCTCAGGACAACCGGGACAGGGGTCAATGAGCAGTTCTTC; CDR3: CASSLRTTGTGVNEQFF
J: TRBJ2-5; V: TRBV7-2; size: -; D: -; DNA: TGTGCCAGCAGCTTAGTTGGAGGGTACCAAGAGACCCAGTACTTC; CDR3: CASSLVGGYQETQYF
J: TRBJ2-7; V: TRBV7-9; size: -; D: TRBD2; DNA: TGTGCCAGCAGCTTAGAACCAACTAGCGCTAGCTACGAGCAGTACTTC; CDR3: CASSLEPTSASYEQYF
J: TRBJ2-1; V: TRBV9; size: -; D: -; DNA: TGTGCCAGCAGCACTTTGGGCGGGATGGTTGGGAATGAGCAGTTCTTC; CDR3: CASSTLGGMVGNEQFF
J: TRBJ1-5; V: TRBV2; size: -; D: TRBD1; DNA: TGTGCCACCTCGGGCACAGGGGGGGTTCAGCCCCAGCATTTT; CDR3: CATSGTGGVQPQHF
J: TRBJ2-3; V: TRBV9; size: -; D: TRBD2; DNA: TGTGCCAGTACCCGACTAGCGGACACAGATACGCAGTATTTT; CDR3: CASTRLADTDTQYF
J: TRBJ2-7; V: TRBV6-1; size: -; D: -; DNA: TGTGCCAGCTCGGAAGGGGTCCTGCTCTCCTACGAGCAGTACTTC; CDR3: CASSEGVLLSYEQYF
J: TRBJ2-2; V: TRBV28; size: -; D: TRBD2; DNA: TGTGCCAGCAGTTTTCGACTGGGGGGGGCCGGGGAGCTGTTTTTT; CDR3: CASSFRLGGAGELFF
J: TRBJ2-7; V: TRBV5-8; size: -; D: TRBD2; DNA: TGTGCCAGCAGTTACGGGACTAGCGGGAGCTACGAGCAGTACTTC; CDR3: CASSYGTSGSYEQYF
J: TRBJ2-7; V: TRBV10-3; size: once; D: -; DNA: TGTGCCATCCGGGGGGGGACAGAACTCTACGAGCAGTACTTC; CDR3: CAIRGGTELYEQYF
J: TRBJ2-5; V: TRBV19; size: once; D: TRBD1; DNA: TGTGCCACCTCGGACAGGGCGGGGGAGACCCAGTACTTC; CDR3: CATSDRAGETQYF
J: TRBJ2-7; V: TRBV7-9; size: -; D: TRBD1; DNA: TGTGCCAGCAGCTTTTATTCGTCGGGACAGGGTTTCCGCGAGCAGTACTTC; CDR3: CASSFYSSGQGFREQYF
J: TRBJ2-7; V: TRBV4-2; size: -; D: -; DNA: TGTGCCAGCAGCCAAGAAGTTACGGGGTACGAGCAGTACTTC; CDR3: CASSQEVTGYEQYF
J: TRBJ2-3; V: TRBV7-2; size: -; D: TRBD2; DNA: TGTGCCAGCTCCTCGAGACTAGCGGGGGCGGATACGCAGTATTTT; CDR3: CASSSRLAGADTQYF
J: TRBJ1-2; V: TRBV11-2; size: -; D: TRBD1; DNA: TGTGCCAGCAGCCTGGGACAGATCAATCATTCTGGCTACACCTTC; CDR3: CASSLGQINHSGYTF
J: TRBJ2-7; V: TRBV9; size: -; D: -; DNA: TGTGCCAGCGGGGGAGCGGGGCAGGGGGAGCAGTACTTC; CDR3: CASGGAGQGEQYF
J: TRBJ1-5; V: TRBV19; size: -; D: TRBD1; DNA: TGTGCCAGTAGTACCCCCGGGACAGGGGGCCGTCAGCCCCAGCATTTT; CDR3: CASSTPGTGGRQPQHF
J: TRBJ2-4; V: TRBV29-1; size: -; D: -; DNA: TGCAGCGCATCAGACAGGGGAGGGCCCAAAAACATTCAGTACTTC; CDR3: CSASDRGGPKNIQYF
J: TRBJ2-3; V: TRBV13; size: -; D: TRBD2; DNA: TGTGCCAGCAGCTTCGAAGGGGAGGGTACGCAGTATTTT; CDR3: CASSFEGEGTQYF
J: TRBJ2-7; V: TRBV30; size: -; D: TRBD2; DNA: TGTGCCTGGAGTGGGGTTAGCGGGACGGCCTACGAGCAGTACTTC; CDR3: CAWSGVSGTAYEQYF
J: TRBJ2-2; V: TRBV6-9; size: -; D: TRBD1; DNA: TGTGCCAGCAGTTATTCTGTTGGGACAGGGGTGGCGAACACCGGGGAGCTGTTTTTT; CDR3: CASSYSVGTGVANTGELFF
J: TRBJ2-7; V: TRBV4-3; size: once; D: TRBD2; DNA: TGCGCCAGCAGCCAAGTCCTAGCGGGCACCTACGAGCAGTACTTC; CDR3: CASSQVLAGTYEQYF
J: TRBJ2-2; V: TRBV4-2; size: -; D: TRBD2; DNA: TGTGCCAGCAGCCCGGGACTACAATGGACCGGGGAGCTGTTTTTT; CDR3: CASSPGLQWTGELFF
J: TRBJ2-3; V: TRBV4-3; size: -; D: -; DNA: TGCGCCAGCAGCCAAGTATCGGACTTACAATTCACAGATACGCAGTATTTT; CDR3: CASSQVSDLQFTDTQYF
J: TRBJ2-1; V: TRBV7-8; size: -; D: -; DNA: TGTGCCAGCAGCTTGGGGGGACGGGGTCTAGATGAGCAGTTCTTC; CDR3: CASSLGGRGLDEQFF
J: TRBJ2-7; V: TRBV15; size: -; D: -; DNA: TGTGCCACCAGCAGAGATCTGGCGGGAACGTTCTCCTACGAGCAGTACTTC; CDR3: CATSRDLAGTFSYEQYF
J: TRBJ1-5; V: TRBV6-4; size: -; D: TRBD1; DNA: TGTGCCAGCAGTGAATCAGGGGGGATCTCGCCCCAGCATTTT; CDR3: CASSESGGISPQHF
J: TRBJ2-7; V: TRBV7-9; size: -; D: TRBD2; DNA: TGTGCCAGCAGCTCTCTAGCGGGAGTTTCATACGAGCAGTACTTC; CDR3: CASSSLAGVSYEQYF
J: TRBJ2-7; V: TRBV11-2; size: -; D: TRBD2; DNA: TGTGCCAGCAGCTTAGACAGGATGTCTAGCGGGTCTTATCACTTC; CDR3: CASSLDRMSSGSYHF
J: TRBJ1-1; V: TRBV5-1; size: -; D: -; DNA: TGCGCCAGCAGCTCGCAGACGGGGAACACTGAAGCTTTCTTT; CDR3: CASSSQTGNTEAFF
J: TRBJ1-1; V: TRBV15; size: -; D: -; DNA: TGTGCCACCAGCAGACAAAACACTGAAGCTTTCTTT; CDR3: CATSRQNTEAFF
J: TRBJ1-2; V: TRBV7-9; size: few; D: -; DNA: TGTGCCAGCAGCCTACGACAGACGTTGGGCTACACCTTC; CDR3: CASSLRQTLGYTF
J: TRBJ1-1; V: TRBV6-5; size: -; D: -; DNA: TGTGCCAGCAGTTACTCGGCAGGGCCCATGAACACTGAAGCTTTCTTT; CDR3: CASSYSAGPMNTEAFF